This is a list of T cell receptor beta chains from one sample in a study of blood T cells in healthy people across ages. From the 5' RACE reads, TCRdb called clonotypes with MiXCR, one entry per CDR3 protein. The data hold roughly 1,700,000 distinct CDR3 sequences, with roughly 27% observed a single time. Specimen: blood. The receptors were sampled from a woman between 25 and 40 years old in good health. Both conserved end residues are part of each CDR3. D genes are given only for firm matches. Expanded clones are given a class, and other clones once, few, many or no size at all.

-	TRBV5-1	TRBJ2-4	-	TGCGCCAGCAGCTTGGGATTTCGGCGTGACATCGGCCTCAATGAGCAGTACTTC	CASSLGFRRDIGLNEQYF
TRBD1	TRBV27	TRBJ1-1	-	TGTGTGACAGGGCAGAACGCTGAAGCTTTCTTT	CVTGQNAEAFF
TRBD2	TRBV3-1	TRBJ2-3	once	TGTGCCAGCAGCCAAGATATGGGACTAGTGCGAACAGATACGCAGTATTTT	CASSQDMGLVRTDTQYF
-	TRBV9	TRBJ2-3	once	TGTGCCAGCAGCGTAGGCTACCAGGGACCAGGGACAGATACGCAGTATTTT	CASSVGYQGPGTDTQYF
-	TRBV2	TRBJ2-1	few	TGTGCCAGCAGTGAGCCATTAAGGCAGGGAGACGACTACAATGAGCAGTTCTTC	CASSEPLRQGDDYNEQFF
-	TRBV20-1	TRBJ2-4	-	TGCAGTGCTAGGGGGGGGCAGGGGAAGGAGGAGCAGTACTTC	CSARGGQGKEEQYF
-	TRBV7-9	TRBJ2-3	-	TGTGCCATCCCGGGGCCGGAGGCGGCAGATACGCAGTATTTT	CAIPGPEAADTQYF
-	TRBV29-1	TRBJ2-3	once	TGCAGCATTGGCTGGAAAAGCACAGATACGCAGTATTTT	CSIGWKSTDTQYF
TRBD1	TRBV28	TRBJ1-4	few	TGTGCCAGCAGTTTCCATGCATCGACAGGGGCGGATGAAAAACTGTTTTTT	CASSFHASTGADEKLFF
-	TRBV27	TRBJ2-7	-	TGTGCCAGCAGAGACCTCGACAGTTCCTACGAGCAGTACTTC	CASRDLDSSYEQYF
-	TRBV27	TRBJ1-1	once	TGTGCCAGCAAGGGGACTCGGCACAGGATAGGAGAAGGCGCTGAAGCTTTCTTT	CASKGTRHRIGEGAEAFF
TRBD1	TRBV20-1	TRBJ1-6	-	TGCAGTGCCCGGGGACAGGGAAAGGGGAATTCACCCCTCCACTTT	CSARGQGKGNSPLHF